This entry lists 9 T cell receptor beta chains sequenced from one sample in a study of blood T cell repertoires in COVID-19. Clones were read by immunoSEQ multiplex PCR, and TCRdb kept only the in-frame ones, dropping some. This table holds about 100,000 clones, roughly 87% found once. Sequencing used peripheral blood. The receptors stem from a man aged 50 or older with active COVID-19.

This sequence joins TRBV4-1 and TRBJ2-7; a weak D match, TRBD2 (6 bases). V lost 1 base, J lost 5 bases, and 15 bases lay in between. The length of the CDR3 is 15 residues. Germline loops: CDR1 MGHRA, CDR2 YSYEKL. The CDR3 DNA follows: TGCGCCAGCAGCCAAGGGGGCGGGACTTCCCACGAGCAGTACTTC. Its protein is CASSQGGGTSHEQYF.

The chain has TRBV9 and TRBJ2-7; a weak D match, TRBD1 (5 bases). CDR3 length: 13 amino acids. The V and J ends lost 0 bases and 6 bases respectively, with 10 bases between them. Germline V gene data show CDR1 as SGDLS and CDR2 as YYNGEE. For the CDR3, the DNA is TGTGCCAGCAGCGTAGCCAGGGATGGCGAGCAGTACTTC. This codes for CASSVARDGEQYF. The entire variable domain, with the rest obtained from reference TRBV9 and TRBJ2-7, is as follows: DSGVTQTPKHLITATGQRVTLRCSPRSGDLSVYWYQQSLDQGLQFLIQYYNGEERAKGNILERFSAQQFPDLHSELNLSSLELGDSALYFCASSVARDGEQYFGPGTRLTVT.

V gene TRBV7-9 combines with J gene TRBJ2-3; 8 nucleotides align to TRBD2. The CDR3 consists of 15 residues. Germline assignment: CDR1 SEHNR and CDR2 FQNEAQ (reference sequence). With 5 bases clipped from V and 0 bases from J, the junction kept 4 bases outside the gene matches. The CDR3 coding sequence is TGTGCCAGCAGCCGCGGACTAGCCAGCACAGATACGCAGTATTTT. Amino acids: CASSRGLASTDTQYF. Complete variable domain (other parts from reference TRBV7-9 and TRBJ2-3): DTGVSQNPRHKITKRGQNVTFRCDPISEHNRLYWYRQTLGQGPEFLTYFQNEAQLEKSRLLSDRFSAERPKGSFSTLEIQRTEQGDSAMYLCASSRGLASTDTQYFGPGTRLTVL.

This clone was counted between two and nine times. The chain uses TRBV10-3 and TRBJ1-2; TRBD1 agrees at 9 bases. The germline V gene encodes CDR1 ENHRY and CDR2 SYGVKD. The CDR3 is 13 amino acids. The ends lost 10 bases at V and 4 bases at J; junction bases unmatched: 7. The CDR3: CATRTGESYGYTF. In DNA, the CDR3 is TGTGCCACTAGGACAGGGGAGTCCTATGGCTACACCTTC.

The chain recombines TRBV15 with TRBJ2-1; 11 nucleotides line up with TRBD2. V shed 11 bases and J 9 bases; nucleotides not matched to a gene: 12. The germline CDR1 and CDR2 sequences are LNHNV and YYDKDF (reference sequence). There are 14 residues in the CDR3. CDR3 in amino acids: CAASIAGGPSEQFF. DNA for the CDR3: TGTGCCGCGTCCATAGCGGGGGGGCCGAGTGAGCAGTTCTTC.

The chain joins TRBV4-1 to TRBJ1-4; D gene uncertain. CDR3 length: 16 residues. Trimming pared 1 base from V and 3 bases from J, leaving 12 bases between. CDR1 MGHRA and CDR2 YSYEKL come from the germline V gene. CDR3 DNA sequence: TGCGCCAGCAGCCAAGTGTCAACCCCAGCTAATGAAAAACTGTTTTTT. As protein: CASSQVSTPANEKLFF.

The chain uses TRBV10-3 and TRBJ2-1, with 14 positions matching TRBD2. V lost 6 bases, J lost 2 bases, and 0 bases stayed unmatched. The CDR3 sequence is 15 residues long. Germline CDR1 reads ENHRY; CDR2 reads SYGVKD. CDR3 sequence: CAIRTSGGAYNEQFF. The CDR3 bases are TGTGCCATCAGGACTAGCGGGGGGGCCTACAATGAGCAGTTCTTC.

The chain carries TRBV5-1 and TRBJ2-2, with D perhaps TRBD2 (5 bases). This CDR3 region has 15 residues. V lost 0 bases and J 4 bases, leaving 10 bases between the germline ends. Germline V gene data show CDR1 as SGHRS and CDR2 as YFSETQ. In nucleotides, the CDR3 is TGCGCCAGCAGCTTGGAGAGGGTCGGCACCGGGGAGCTGTTTTTT. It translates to CASSLERVGTGELFF.

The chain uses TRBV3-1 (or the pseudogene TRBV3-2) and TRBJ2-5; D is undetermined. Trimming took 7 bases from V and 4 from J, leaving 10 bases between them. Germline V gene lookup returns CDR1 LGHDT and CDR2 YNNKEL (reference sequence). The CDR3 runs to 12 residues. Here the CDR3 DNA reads TGTGCCAGCAATCCGCGAGGAGAGACCCAGTACTTC. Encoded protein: CASNPRGETQYF.